One and the same sample provided the 9 T cell receptor beta chains below, sequenced in a study of T cell responses to AZD1222 COVID-19 vaccine. The protocol was immunoSEQ multiplex PCR, while the TCRdb copy is restricted to in-frame clones and leaves out a portion. The table shows around 100,000 clones, with just over 85% occurring only once. Sequenced here: peripheral blood, sampled on day 0 of AZD1222 vaccination. The receptors were sampled from an adult in good health.

The rearrangement links TRBV6-5 to TRBJ2-1, with D possibly matching TRBD2 (5 bases). Trimming removed 5 bases from V and 4 bases from J, with 12 bases in between. The CDR3 contains 14 residues. CDR1 and CDR2 from the germline V gene are MNHEY and SVGAGI. CDR3 loop: CASSQEAKYNEQFF. CDR3 coding DNA: TGTGCCAGCAGTCAGGAGGCTAAGTACAATGAGCAGTTCTTC.

The CDR3 is CASSPRVESNTGELFF. In DNA form, the CDR3 reads TGTGCCAGCTCACCACGGGTAGAATCAAACACCGGGGAGCTGTTTTTT. V gene TRBV18 combines with J gene TRBJ2-2; D gene uncertain. The V end lost 1 base, the J end lost 2 bases, and 11 bases lay between the germline ends. The CDR3 extends over 16 amino acids. CDR1 and CDR2 (germline): KGHSH, LQKENI.

V gene TRBV7-9 combines with J gene TRBJ1-1, with 9 bases identical to TRBD1. This CDR3 is built from 16 residues. Germline CDR1 SEHNR, CDR2 FQNEAQ (reference sequence). V was clipped by 10 bases and J by 1 base; unmatched bases: 13. The CDR3 here is CATHIRGQGANTEAFF. The CDR3 bases are TGTGCCACTCATATCCGGGGACAGGGAGCGAACACTGAAGCTTTCTTT.

The chain combines TRBV7-9 with TRBJ2-2, with D unresolved. This CDR3 has 12 residues. V dropped 5 bases and J dropped 5 bases, with 6 bases sitting between them. Germline values: CDR1 SEHNR, CDR2 FQNEAQ (reference sequence). The CDR3 region is CASSILTGELFF. In DNA form, the CDR3 reads TGTGCCAGCAGCATTCTGACCGGGGAGCTGTTTTTT. Full variable domain (rest looked up from reference TRBV7-9 and TRBJ2-2): DTGVSQNPRHKITKRGQNVTFRCDPISEHNRLYWYRQTLGQGPEFLTYFQNEAQLEKSRLLSDRFSAERPKGSFSTLEIQRTEQGDSAMYLCASSILTGELFFGEGSRLTVL.

This chain connects TRBV25-1 to TRBJ2-7; a possible D gene is TRBD1 (6 bases). Germline values: CDR1 MGHDK, CDR2 SYGVNS. Trimming removed 3 bases at V and 0 bases at J, with 12 bases between. The CDR3 is 15 amino acids. The DNA of the CDR3 is TGTGCCAGCAGTGAGGGGGAGACAGGCTCCTACGAGCAGTACTTC. Translating gives CASSEGETGSYEQYF.

The chain recombines TRBV18 with TRBJ2-2, with 9 bases matching TRBD1. Losses at the gene ends were 3 bases for V and 3 bases for J; bases not matched to a gene: 2. CDR3 length: 15 amino acids. CDR1 and CDR2 (germline): KGHSH, LQKENI. CDR3 amino acids: CASSPWTGDTGELFF. CDR3 nucleotides: TGTGCCAGCTCACCCTGGACAGGGGACACCGGGGAGCTGTTTTTT. The variable domain in full, completed from reference TRBV18 and TRBJ2-2, reads NAGVMQNPRHLVRRRGQEARLRCSPMKGHSHVYWYRQLPEEGLKFMVYLQKENIIDESGMPKERFSAEFPKEGPSILRIQQVVRGDSAAYFCASSPWTGDTGELFFGEGSRLTVL.

The V call is TRBV3-1 (or the pseudogene TRBV3-2), the J call TRBJ2-3; 10 nucleotides match TRBD1. Germline CDR1 and CDR2: LGHDT and YNNKEL (reference sequence). The CDR3 loop spans 16 amino acids. After removal of 1 base from V and 6 bases from J, the junction contained 7 bases not matched to a gene. CDR3 nucleotide sequence: TGTGCCAGCAGCCAAGTCCGGACAGGGGGTGGTGATACGCAGTATTTT. Residues: CASSQVRTGGGDTQYF.

This CDR3 reads CASTRRRETDTQYF. In DNA form, the CDR3 reads TGTGCCAGCACTCGTCGGCGGGAGACAGATACGCAGTATTTT. The V gene is TRBV7-8, the J gene TRBJ2-3; TRBD2 matches 7 bases. Trimming cost V 7 bases and J 3 bases; bases outside gene matches: 7. The germline V gene encodes CDR1 SGHVS and CDR2 FQNEAQ. The CDR3 totals 14 residues. The complete variable domain, with remaining parts taken from reference TRBV7-8 and TRBJ2-3, reads GAGVSQSPRYKVAKRGQDVALRCDPISGHVSLFWYQQALGQGPEFLTYFQNEAQLDKSGLPSDRFFAERPEGSVSTLKIQRTQQEDSAVYLCASTRRRETDTQYFGPGTRLTVL.

The gene calls are TRBV7-3 and TRBJ2-1, with TRBD2 matching 8 bases. With 4 bases clipped from V and 3 bases from J, the junction kept 8 bases outside the gene matches. The CDR3 loop spans 16 amino acids. CDR1 is SGHTA, CDR2 FQGTGA, per germline. The CDR3 DNA sequence: TGTGCCAGCAGCTCAATAGCGGGGATGCACTACAATGAGCAGTTCTTC. Its protein product is CASSSIAGMHYNEQFF. The full variable domain, its missing parts supplied by reference TRBV7-3 and TRBJ2-1, is GAGVSQTPSNKVTEKGKYVELRCDPISGHTALYWYRQSLGQGPEFLIYFQGTGAADDSGLPNDRFFAVRPEGSVSTLKIQRTERGDSAVYLCASSSIAGMHYNEQFFGPGTRLTVL.